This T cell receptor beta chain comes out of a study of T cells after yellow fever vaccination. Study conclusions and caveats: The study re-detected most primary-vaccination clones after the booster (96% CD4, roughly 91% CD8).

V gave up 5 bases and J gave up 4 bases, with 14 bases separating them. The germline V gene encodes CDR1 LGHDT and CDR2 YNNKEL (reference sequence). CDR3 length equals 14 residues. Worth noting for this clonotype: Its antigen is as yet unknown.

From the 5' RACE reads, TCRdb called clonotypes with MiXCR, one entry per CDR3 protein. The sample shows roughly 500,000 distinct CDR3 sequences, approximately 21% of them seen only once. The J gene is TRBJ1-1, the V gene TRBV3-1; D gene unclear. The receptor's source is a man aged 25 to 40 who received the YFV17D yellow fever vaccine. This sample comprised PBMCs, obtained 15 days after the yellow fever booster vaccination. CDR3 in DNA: TGTGCCAGCAGCAAACAAGGGTGGTTCACTGAAGCTTTCTTT. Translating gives CASSKQGWFTEAFF.